A selection of T cell receptor beta chains follows, all from one sample in a study of blood T cell repertoires in COVID-19. The assay was immunoSEQ multiplex PCR, and TCRdb's table has in-frame clones only and misses some. The table includes about 280,000 clones, approximately 90% detected once. Sequenced input: PBMCs or T cells enriched from blood (not recorded which). These receptors were collected from a middle-aged man who had been exposed to COVID-19. Each CDR3 is given with its conserved first and last residue. Each record gives: J gene, V gene, D gene, CDR3 length, clone size, CDR3 DNA, CDR3 protein. D genes are given only for firm matches. Size is omitted from some rows. Given values are once, few, many or a class for expanded clones.

>TRBJ2-1|TRBV6-5|.|15|.
TGTGCCAGCAGTTACTCGCAGTTCTCCTACAATGAGCAGTTCTTC
CASSYSQFSYNEQFF
>TRBJ2-2|TRBV2|.|15|.
TGTGCCAGCAGTGGGCCCCCTAGGGGGACCGGGGAGCTGTTTTTT
CASSGPPRGTGELFF
>TRBJ2-3|TRBV19|TRBD2|16|.
TGTGCCAGTAGTATGACTAGCGGGATAGAACAGGTTACGCAGTATTTT
CASSMTSGIEQVTQYF
>TRBJ1-1|TRBV5-1|.|15|.
TGCGCCAGCAGCTTGGCCGTCGGGGGATCCACTGAAGCTTTCTTT
CASSLAVGGSTEAFF
>TRBJ1-3|TRBV19|.|13|.
TGTGCCACTTCAGGGTCCGCTGGAAACACCATATATTTT
CATSGSAGNTIYF
>TRBJ1-1|TRBV19|.|15|once
TGTGCCAGTAGTATAGATTATTCCCGGGGCACTGAAGCTTTCTTT
CASSIDYSRGTEAFF
>TRBJ2-7|TRBV5-1|TRBD1|15|.
TGCGCCAGCAGCTTGGGGGGACAGGGGACAAACGAGCAGTACTTC
CASSLGGQGTNEQYF
>TRBJ2-7|TRBV28|TRBD2|12|once
TGTGCCAGCTCGGCGGGAGACTACGAGCAGTACTTC
CASSAGDYEQYF
>TRBJ1-4|TRBV5-1|.|15|.
TGCGCCAGCAGCAGAGCAGGGGCGGATAATGAAAAACTGTTTTTT
CASSRAGADNEKLFF
>TRBJ2-7|TRBV6-2/TRBV6-3|.|14|.
TGTGCCAGCAGTACGACTCGGGGAGCCGGTGTGCAGTACTTC
CASSTTRGAGVQYF
>TRBJ1-2|TRBV4-1|TRBD1|14|.
TGCGCCAGCAGCCAGTCCATGGACAGGGTGGTCGACACCTTC
CASSQSMDRVVDTF
>TRBJ1-5|TRBV5-8|.|16|.
TGTGCCAGCAGCTTGCCAGGGGTCCACAGCAATCAGCCCCAGCATTTT
CASSLPGVHSNQPQHF
>TRBJ2-2|TRBV13|.|17|.
TGTGCCAGCAGCTCTGATACCGGGACTGATATATGGGGGGAGCTGTTTTTT
CASSSDTGTDIWGELFF
>TRBJ1-2|TRBV6-5|.|16|once
TGTGCCAGCAGTTACTCCTACACAGGGATCAACTATGGCTACACCTTC
CASSYSYTGINYGYTF
>TRBJ1-2|TRBV9|.|15|.
TGTGCCAGCAGCGTTTCAGGTTCTTGGGACTATGGCTACACCTTC
CASSVSGSWDYGYTF
>TRBJ2-7|TRBV10-1|TRBD2|16|.
TGCGCCAGCAGTGAGACGACTAGCGGGGACTCCTACGAGCAGTACTTC
CASSETTSGDSYEQYF
>TRBJ2-1|TRBV30|.|13|.
TGTGCCTGGAGTGTAGCCACAAGGACAAAGCAGTTCTTC
CAWSVATRTKQFF
>TRBJ2-2|TRBV2|.|19|few
TGTGCCAGCAGTGAACCCCTCTGGCAAGCGAGCGGAGACACCGGGGAGCTGTTTTTT
CASSEPLWQASGDTGELFF
>TRBJ2-3|TRBV27|TRBD2|15|.
TGTGCCAGCAGTTTAGGGGAGGGTATCACAGATACGCAGTATTTT
CASSLGEGITDTQYF
>TRBJ2-1|TRBV30|.|12|.
TGTGCCTGGAGTGCGGGGTCCAATGAGCAGTTCTTC
CAWSAGSNEQFF
>TRBJ2-5|TRBV29-1|TRBD2|18|.
TGCAGCGTTGAAGATCTCCACCCGGGACTAGCGGGACTGGAGACCCAGTACTTC
CSVEDLHPGLAGLETQYF
>TRBJ2-3|TRBV27|TRBD2|16|.
TGTGCCAGCAGTTTAGGGGGAGCGGGAGGCACAGATACGCAGTATTTT
CASSLGGAGGTDTQYF
>TRBJ2-3|TRBV19|.|16|once
TGTGCCAGTAGACCCCACCCCGGGAGCTTCGCAGATACGCAGTATTTT
CASRPHPGSFADTQYF
>TRBJ1-4|TRBV28|TRBD1|15|once
TGTGCCAGCAGTTTTAGTACAGGGGCTAATGAAAAACTGTTTTTT
CASSFSTGANEKLFF
>TRBJ1-1|TRBV2|.|15|once
TGTGCCAGCAGTGGCCCCGAGGAGGTTGGCACTGAAGCTTTCTTT
CASSGPEEVGTEAFF
>TRBJ2-7|TRBV14|.|13|.
TGTGCCAGCAGCCAGGGCAGGGTAGACGAGCAGTACTTC
CASSQGRVDEQYF
>TRBJ1-6|TRBV7-2|.|15|.
TGTGCCAGCAGCCCGGACAGCTCCTATAATTCACCCCTCCACTTT
CASSPDSSYNSPLHF
>TRBJ1-3|TRBV18|.|16|.
TGTGCCAGCTCACCAGGTACAGAGCCCACTGGAAACACCATATATTTT
CASSPGTEPTGNTIYF
>TRBJ2-1|TRBV19|TRBD1|14|.
TGTGCCAGTAGGGGACAGGGGTTCTACAATGAGCAGTTCTTC
CASRGQGFYNEQFF
>TRBJ1-4|TRBV3-1/TRBV3-2|TRBD1|14|.
TGTGCCAGCAGCTCCGGGACAGGGGGAGAAAAACTGTTTTTT
CASSSGTGGEKLFF
>TRBJ1-6|TRBV5-4|.|13|.
TGTGCCAGCACACCCCAGGGTAATTCACCCCTCCACTTT
CASTPQGNSPLHF
>TRBJ2-3|TRBV27|TRBD1|15|once
TGTGCCAGCAGTCCTGGACGACAGGGTGGGGATACGCAGTATTTT
CASSPGRQGGDTQYF
>TRBJ1-3|TRBV6-5|.|15|.
TGTGCCAGCAGTTACAACGGGGTAGCTGGAAACACCATATATTTT
CASSYNGVAGNTIYF
>TRBJ1-5|TRBV11-2|.|15|.
TGTGCCAGCAGCTTAAACTATCTTCTCAATCAGCCCCAGCATTTT
CASSLNYLLNQPQHF
>TRBJ1-3|TRBV28|.|14|.
TGTGCCAGCAGTTTTCTAACCTCTGGAAACACCATATATTTT
CASSFLTSGNTIYF
>TRBJ2-2|TRBV29-1|.|11|once
TGCAGCGGCGGTTGGACCGGGGAGCTGTTTTTT
CSGGWTGELFF
>TRBJ2-7|TRBV9|TRBD2|14|few
TGTGCCAGCAGCGTAGAGACTAGCGGCTACGAGCAGTACTTC
CASSVETSGYEQYF
>TRBJ1-1|TRBV28|TRBD1|13|.
TGTGCCAGCAGTCTTCAGGGGGCCACTGAAGCTTTCTTT
CASSLQGATEAFF
>TRBJ1-1|TRBV5-1|TRBD1|17|.
TGCGCCAGCAGGAAAACATATACAGGGGTGGTTAACACTGAAGCTTTCTTT
CASRKTYTGVVNTEAFF
>TRBJ2-1|TRBV9|TRBD2|15|.
TGTGCCAGCAGCGTAGGACTAGCGGGGTACAATGAGCAGTTCTTC
CASSVGLAGYNEQFF
>TRBJ2-3|TRBV7-3|TRBD2|15|.
TGTGCCAGCAGCTTGACGGGAGGGAGAGGGGATACGCAGTATTTT
CASSLTGGRGDTQYF
>TRBJ1-1|TRBV7-9|.|14|.
TGTGCCAGCAGCTTACGGGGAAAGAACACTGAAGCTTTCTTT
CASSLRGKNTEAFF
>TRBJ1-5|TRBV6-5|.|13|.
TGTGCCAGCAGTACACAGGCAGCTCAGCCCCAGCATTTT
CASSTQAAQPQHF
>TRBJ2-3|TRBV7-3|TRBD1|14|.
TGTGCCAGCAGCACCGGACAGGGATCAGATACGCAGTATTTT
CASSTGQGSDTQYF
>TRBJ2-7|TRBV19|TRBD2|18|.
TGTGCCAGTAGTATAGTACCTAGCGGCACGACGGTCTCCTACGAGCAGTACTTC
CASSIVPSGTTVSYEQYF
>TRBJ2-3|TRBV5-4|.|12|few
TGTGCCAGCAGCTTGTTCTCGGATACGCAGTATTTT
CASSLFSDTQYF
>TRBJ2-7|TRBV27|.|17|.
TGTGCCAGCAGTTCACTTCCGGGACACGAAATGTCCTACGAGCAGTACTTC
CASSSLPGHEMSYEQYF
>TRBJ2-2|TRBV6-6|.|16|.
TGTGCCAGCAGTTCGCCTGGACTCCCGAACACCGGGGAGCTGTTTTTT
CASSSPGLPNTGELFF
>TRBJ1-2|TRBV7-3|.|13|.
TGTGCCAGCGTTTCCCAGGTGTCCTATGGCTACACCTTC
CASVSQVSYGYTF
>TRBJ2-7|TRBV6-2/TRBV6-3|TRBD2|15|few
TGTGCCAGCAGTTACGGTAGCGGGAGTGAAACCGAGCAGTACTTC
CASSYGSGSETEQYF
>TRBJ2-1|TRBV28|TRBD2|15|.
TGTGCCAGCAAGCTAGCGGGAAGAGGCTACAATGAGCAGTTCTTC
CASKLAGRGYNEQFF
>TRBJ1-5|TRBV28|.|20|.
TGTGCCAGCAGCCTACGTTCGATCCAATTGAGGCAGTATAGCAATCAGCCCCAGCATTTT
CASSLRSIQLRQYSNQPQHF
>TRBJ2-3|TRBV10-1|.|14|.
TGCGCCAGCAGTTCGGACGGGGTAGGAGATACGCAGTATTTT
CASSSDGVGDTQYF
>TRBJ2-7|TRBV19|TRBD2|18|.
TGTGCCAGTCTACCGGTGGGGACTAGCGGGATGGTGGCCTACGAGCAGTACTTC
CASLPVGTSGMVAYEQYF
>TRBJ1-4|TRBV5-1|TRBD1|14|.
TGCGCCAGCAGCCCAGGACAGGGGGCTGGAAAACTGTTTTTT
CASSPGQGAGKLFF